Listed below are T cell receptor beta chains from one sample, sequenced in a study of cytomegalovirus exposure and HLA in healthy donors. Sequencing used immunoSEQ multiplex PCR; TCRdb keeps in-frame clones, though not all of them. The table shows approximately 160,000 clones, with around 78% occurring only once. Sequencing input: PBMCs. The source is a woman aged 40 to 49 in good health and CMV-seronegative. Both conserved end residues are part of each CDR3. The D gene is left open where the match is weak. A clone size is listed for some rows: how often the clone was seen (once, few, many), or a class if it is expanded.

D	size	J	length	V	DNA	CDR3
TRBD1	.	TRBJ1-4	14	TRBV7-8	TGTGCCAGCACCCAGGGGGCCGGGGTTGAAAAACTGTTTTTT	CASTQGAGVEKLFF
.	.	TRBJ2-3	14	TRBV4-1	TGCGCCAGCAGCCAAGATATGGTCGGAGATACGCAGTATTTT	CASSQDMVGDTQYF
.	.	TRBJ1-1	14	TRBV30	TGTGCCTGGAGCACCGGGACATTTAACACTGAAGCTTTCTTT	CAWSTGTFNTEAFF
.	.	TRBJ1-2	13	TRBV25-1	TGTGCCAGCAGCTATGACAGGACCTATGGCTACACCTTC	CASSYDRTYGYTF
TRBD1	few	TRBJ2-3	17	TRBV16	TGTGCCAGCAGCCAACGAGAGACAGGGGCGTTCACAGATACGCAGTATTTT	CASSQRETGAFTDTQYF
TRBD1	.	TRBJ2-2	16	TRBV18	TGTGCCAGCTCACCCTTCGGACAGGGGGCAAGCGGGGAGCTGTTTTTT	CASSPFGQGASGELFF
.	.	TRBJ1-3	14	TRBV6-5	TGTGCCAGCAGTCAACCCAGCGTGGAGAACACCATATATTTT	CASSQPSVENTIYF
.	.	TRBJ2-7	16	TRBV10-3	TGTGCCATCAGTCCTTCGAACCGACAGGAGTACTACGAGCAGTACTTC	CAISPSNRQEYYEQYF
TRBD2	.	TRBJ2-7	14	TRBV25-1	TGTGCCAGCAGTGAGCCTAGCGGGGTATACGAGCAGTACTTC	CASSEPSGVYEQYF
TRBD1	few	TRBJ1-1	16	TRBV5-6	TGTGCCAGCAGCCATGACAGGGGGCGGCCTAACACTGAAGCTTTCTTT	CASSHDRGRPNTEAFF
.	.	TRBJ1-1	14	TRBV6-5	TGTGCCAGCAGTCTTACCCCCGGTGACACTGAAGCTTTCTTT	CASSLTPGDTEAFF
.	once	TRBJ2-1	14	TRBV7-2	TGTGCCAGCAGGCCGAGTTCTGGTTACAATGAGCAGTTCTTC	CASRPSSGYNEQFF
.	.	TRBJ2-5	14	TRBV6-1	TGTGCCAGCAGTGAAACCGGACTACAAGAGACCCAGTACTTC	CASSETGLQETQYF
TRBD2	.	TRBJ2-1	15	TRBV30	TGTGCCTGGATCTCCGGCGGGGGGAGCTACAATGAGCAGTTCTTC	CAWISGGGSYNEQFF
TRBD1	.	TRBJ2-7	14	TRBV10-3	TGTGCCATCGGCAGGGGGACAGGGAGCTACGAGCAGTACTTC	CAIGRGTGSYEQYF
TRBD1	.	TRBJ2-3	16	TRBV7-8	TGTGCCAGCAGCAGGGGGACAGGCGACGAAGGGGATACGCAGTATTTT	CASSRGTGDEGDTQYF
TRBD1	.	TRBJ1-5	20	TRBV11-3	TGTGCCAGCCCTAATAACGGCTCGACAGGGGCCCCTTATAGCAATCAGCCCCAGCATTTT	CASPNNGSTGAPYSNQPQHF
TRBD1	.	TRBJ1-5	15	TRBV30	TGTGCCTGGAGCACCGACAGGGGAAGCAATCAGCCCCAGCATTTT	CAWSTDRGSNQPQHF
.	.	TRBJ2-2	12	TRBV18	TGTGCCAGCTCACTAACCAGGGGGGAGCTGTTTTTT	CASSLTRGELFF
.	.	TRBJ1-4	16	TRBV6-1	TGTGCCAGCAGTGAAGCGCCGGGGTTTAGGAGTGAAAAACTGTTTTTT	CASSEAPGFRSEKLFF
TRBD1	once	TRBJ1-1	14	TRBV11-2	TGTGCCAGCAGCTTAGGGGACAGGCCCCTCGGAGCTTTCTTT	CASSLGDRPLGAFF
TRBD1	once	TRBJ1-5	15	TRBV10-3	TGTGCCATCAGACCCGGGACAGGGATCGGGCAGCCCCAGCATTTT	CAIRPGTGIGQPQHF
TRBD2	few	TRBJ2-7	16	TRBV28	TGTGCCAGTTGGAGCACCGCTGGACTAGCTTCCTACGAGCAGTACTTC	CASWSTAGLASYEQYF
.	.	TRBJ1-1	13	TRBV6-1	TGTGCCAGCAGGGGAGGGCAAGGCACTGAAGCTTTCTTT	CASRGGQGTEAFF
TRBD2	.	TRBJ2-3	15	TRBV6-1	TGTGCCAGCAGCGCCGTGGGCGGGAGGGCTGATACGCAGTATTTT	CASSAVGGRADTQYF
.	.	TRBJ2-3	15	TRBV5-1	TGCGCCAGCAGCTTGGGTGGGAGTCGCACAGATACGCAGTATTTT	CASSLGGSRTDTQYF
.	.	TRBJ1-5	12	TRBV7-8	TGTGCCAGCAGCCCATTCAATCAGCCCCAGCATTTT	CASSPFNQPQHF
TRBD1	few	TRBJ2-5	15	TRBV6-1	TGTGCCAGCAGAATCGACAGGGGGAAGCGGGAGACCCAGTACTTC	CASRIDRGKRETQYF
TRBD2	.	TRBJ2-1	18	TRBV11-2	TGTGCCAGCAGCTCCCTTAAACGGACTAGCGGGAGGTTTAATGAGCAGTTCTTC	CASSSLKRTSGRFNEQFF
.	.	TRBJ2-7	15	TRBV19	TGTGCCAGTAGTATAGGGCCACCTCCCTTTGACGAGCAGTACTTC	CASSIGPPPFDEQYF
.	.	TRBJ2-7	13	TRBV6-5	TGTGCCAGCAGTTATGCGGCACTTAACGAGCAGTACTTC	CASSYAALNEQYF
TRBD1	once	TRBJ1-4	15	TRBV13	TGTGCCAGCAGCAAGGGGACAGGGGGTCCCGGAAAACTGTTTTTT	CASSKGTGGPGKLFF